The 24 T cell receptor beta chains below all came from one sample that was sequenced in a study of blood T cell repertoires in COVID-19. Sequenced by immunoSEQ multiplex PCR; TCRdb stores in-frame clones only, minus some. The repertoire holds 170,000 or so clones, with over 75% as singletons. Input material: PBMCs or T cells enriched from blood (not recorded which). The receptors here all came from a woman aged 18 to 35 who had recovered from COVID-19.

V is TRBV11-2 and J is TRBJ2-7; 9 bases agree with TRBD1. The CDR3 runs 15 residues. Losses at the gene ends were 7 bases for V and 7 bases for J; bases not matched to a gene: 14. CDR1 SGHAT and CDR2 FQNNGV come from the germline V gene. The CDR3 is CASTRAGTGPREQYF. The CDR3 coding sequence is TGTGCCAGCACGAGAGCCGGGACAGGGCCTCGGGAGCAGTACTTC.

The J gene is TRBJ1-2, the V gene TRBV6-2 or TRBV6-3, with a tentative D call TRBD1 (6 bases). Germline CDR1 and CDR2: MNHEY and SVGEGT. V lost 5 bases and J lost 5, with 9 bases in between. The CDR3 consists of 12 residues. The CDR3 protein is CASSRTEYGYTF. The CDR3 DNA follows: TGTGCCAGCAGTCGGACAGAATATGGCTACACCTTC.

The genes are TRBV5-1 and TRBJ2-7; 9 bases are a match to TRBD1. Germline-derived CDR1 and CDR2 are SGHRS and YFSETQ. V was clipped by 3 bases and J by 6 bases; unmatched bases: 7. The CDR3 runs 14 residues. This CDR3 reads CASSWDREVFEQYF. The DNA of the CDR3 is TGCGCCAGCAGCTGGGACAGGGAGGTTTTCGAGCAGTACTTC.

This clone was observed many times. The chain carries TRBV28 and TRBJ1-5; D not certain. V was shortened by 1 base and J by 5 bases, with 15 bases between the two germline ends. Germline CDR1 reads MDHEN; CDR2 reads SYDVKM. CDR3 length: 16 residues. DNA for the CDR3: TGTGCCAGCAGTTTATACTCCGTGGAGGGATATCAGCCCCAGCATTTT. Protein: CASSLYSVEGYQPQHF. Full variable domain (missing parts from reference TRBV28 and TRBJ1-5): DVKVTQSSRYLVKRTGEKVFLECVQDMDHENMFWYRQDPGLGLRLIYFSYDVKMKEKGDIPEGYSVSREKKERFSLILESASTNQTSMYLCASSLYSVEGYQPQHFGDGTRLSIL.

The CDR3 DNA sequence: TGTGCCAGCAGCCTAACAGGGTCAGATACGCAGTATTTT. Translation: CASSLTGSDTQYF. The chain couples TRBV3-1 (or the pseudogene TRBV3-2) to TRBJ2-3; perhaps TRBD1 as D (6 bases). The CDR3 has 13 amino acids. With 4 bases removed from V and 4 bases from J, the gap between germline ends came to 9 bases. Per the germline V gene, CDR1 is LGHDT and CDR2 is YNNKEL (reference sequence).

The genes are TRBV6-5 and TRBJ2-3; D is perhaps TRBD2 (7 bases). Trimming removed 5 bases from V and 8 bases from J, with 17 bases in between. The CDR3 contains 14 residues. Germline V gives CDR1 MNHEY, CDR2 SVGAGI. CDR3: CASSQTGGHGTQYF. CDR3 sequence (DNA): TGTGCCAGCAGTCAAACGGGGGGCCACGGTACGCAGTATTTT.

The rearrangement uses TRBV12-3 or TRBV12-4 and TRBJ1-1; TRBD1 is a possible D gene (5 bases). The V end lost 8 bases, the J end lost 0 bases, and 10 bases lay between the germline ends. This CDR3 has 13 residues. The CDR3 loop reads CASGTGVNTEAFF. The CDR3, as DNA: TGTGCCAGCGGGACGGGGGTGAACACTGAAGCTTTCTTT.

This chain links TRBV7-2 with TRBJ1-3; D possibly corresponds to TRBD1 (6 bases). CDR1 and CDR2 from the germline V gene are SGHTA and FQGNSA. The ends were cut back, 5 bases at V and 5 bases at J, with 22 bases in the middle. This CDR3 comprises 17 residues. This CDR3 is CASSPMPTGSSRNTIYF. CDR3 DNA: TGTGCCAGCAGCCCAATGCCGACAGGCTCCTCAAGAAACACCATATATTTT.

This clone was detected only a few times. V and J are TRBV4-2 and TRBJ2-7; 9 bases fit TRBD1. The V gene's germline CDR1 is LGHNA and CDR2 YNFKEQ. This CDR3 is 14 amino acids long. After removal of 0 bases from V and 7 bases from J, the junction contained 4 bases not matched to a gene. The CDR3 reads CASSQEGQGGEQYF. The CDR3 DNA reads TGTGCCAGCAGCCAAGAGGGACAGGGAGGGGAGCAGTACTTC.

The chain has TRBV7-2 and TRBJ2-1, with a possible D match to TRBD2 (5 bases). CDR1 is SGHTA, CDR2 FQGNSA, per germline. Trimming stripped 2 bases from V and 4 bases from J, with 9 bases between. The CDR3 is 14 residues long. The CDR3 DNA is TGTGCCAGCAGCTTATCGGGGATGTACAATGAGCAGTTCTTC. Translating gives CASSLSGMYNEQFF.

This chain connects TRBV10-2 to TRBJ1-5; tentatively, D is TRBD1 (6 bases). The CDR3 runs to 15 residues. Trimming stripped 3 bases from V and 1 base from J, with 10 bases between. From germline, CDR1 is WSHSY and CDR2 SAAADI. CDR3 protein: CASSDVGASNQPQHF. The CDR3 bases are TGCGCCAGCAGTGATGTGGGGGCGAGCAATCAGCCCCAGCATTTT.

The V call is TRBV5-1, the J call TRBJ2-7; 10 positions agree with TRBD2. The trim removed 0 bases at V and 6 bases at J, leaving 6 bases unmatched. Germline lookup yields CDR1 SGHRS and CDR2 YFSETQ. This CDR3 spans 15 amino acids. CDR3 residues: CASSLVSSGSSEQYF. The DNA for the CDR3 is TGCGCCAGCAGCTTGGTCTCTAGCGGGAGTAGCGAGCAGTACTTC.

This clone was seen more than once but under ten times. The chain joins TRBV5-1 to TRBJ2-7; D might be TRBD1 (6 bases). Germline assignment: CDR1 SGHRS and CDR2 YFSETQ. V was clipped by 0 bases and J by 1 base, with 14 bases between them. CDR3 length equals 16 residues. CDR3 coding DNA: TGCGCCAGCAGCTTGGAGATTGGGACAAGATCCTACGAGCAGTACTTC. It encodes CASSLEIGTRSYEQYF. The full variable domain, in which reference TRBV5-1 and TRBJ2-7 provide the parts outside the CDR3, is KAGVTQTPRYLIKTRGQQVTLSCSPISGHRSVSWYQQTPGQGLQFLFEYFSETQRNKGNFPGRFSGRQFSNSRSEMNVSTLELGDSALYLCASSLEIGTRSYEQYFGPGTRLTVT.

The chain carries TRBV5-6 and TRBJ2-7, with a possible D match to TRBD1 (5 bases). Trimming took 0 bases from V and 2 from J, leaving 15 bases between them. There are 16 residues in the CDR3. Germline loops: CDR1 SGHDT, CDR2 YYEEEE. CDR3 bases: TGTGCCAGCAGCTTGGCCCTTCTGGGGCGGACCTACGAGCAGTACTTC. It is translated as CASSLALLGRTYEQYF.

The chain links TRBV28 to TRBJ1-1, with D maybe TRBD1 (6 bases). V was pared by 5 bases and J by 0 bases, with 13 bases between. Germline loops: CDR1 MDHEN, CDR2 SYDVKM. The CDR3 extends over 15 amino acids. The CDR3 DNA reads TGTGCCAGCAGTGCTAACAGGGCCATGAACACTGAAGCTTTCTTT. Its protein product is CASSANRAMNTEAFF. The full variable domain, its missing parts supplied by reference TRBV28 and TRBJ1-1, is DVKVTQSSRYLVKRTGEKVFLECVQDMDHENMFWYRQDPGLGLRLIYFSYDVKMKEKGDIPEGYSVSREKKERFSLILESASTNQTSMYLCASSANRAMNTEAFFGQGTRLTVV.

The J gene is TRBJ1-2, the V gene TRBV27; TRBD1 matches 8 bases. Germline values: CDR1 MNHEY, CDR2 SMNVEV (reference sequence). The CDR3 length is 15 residues. Trimming removed 6 bases from V and 4 bases from J; junction bases left unmatched: 10. DNA of the CDR3: TGTGCCAGCAGCGATTCACAGGGGGTCTTCTATGGCTACACCTTC. It translates to CASSDSQGVFYGYTF.

The chain joins TRBV9 to TRBJ2-3, with 11 bases lining up with TRBD2. The J segment lost 8 bases and the V segment lost 3 bases, leaving 8 bases of the junction unmatched. The germline V gene encodes CDR1 SGDLS and CDR2 YYNGEE. The CDR3 is 15 amino acids. CDR3 nucleotide sequence: TGTGCCAGCAGCGCGACCGGGACTAGCGGCGGTACGCAGTATTTT. This gives the protein CASSATGTSGGTQYF.

In DNA, the CDR3 is TGCGCCAGCAGCCTTATCACAGATACGCAGTATTTT. Encoded protein: CASSLITDTQYF. The chain couples TRBV5-1 to TRBJ2-3; no firm D call. CDR1 and CDR2 from the germline V gene are SGHRS and YFSETQ. This CDR3 has 12 amino acids. The V and J ends lost 4 bases and 2 bases respectively, with 5 bases between them.

The V and J genes are TRBV15 and TRBJ2-1; possible D gene TRBD2, 6 bases. Trimming left V 0 bases short and J 8 bases short, with 8 bases between. The CDR3 covers 13 residues. CDR1 and CDR2 (germline): LNHNV, YYDKDF (reference sequence). The CDR3 protein is CATSRDGGYEQFF. The CDR3 nucleotides are TGTGCCACCAGCAGAGACGGAGGGTATGAGCAGTTCTTC.

The V gene is TRBV30, the J gene TRBJ2-7; D may be TRBD2 (6 bases). CDR1 is GTSNPN, CDR2 SVGIG, per germline (reference sequence). The V and J ends lost 0 bases and 1 base respectively, with 16 bases between them. The CDR3 covers 16 residues. CDR3 residues: CAWSVMWGLRSYEQYF. The CDR3 nucleotides read TGTGCCTGGAGTGTAATGTGGGGACTCCGATCCTACGAGCAGTACTTC. The variable domain in full, with the rest retrieved from reference TRBV30 and TRBJ2-7, is SQTIHQWPATLVQPVGSPLSLECTVEGTSNPNLYWYRQAAGRGLQLLFYSVGIGQISSEVPQNLSASRPQDRQFILSSKKLLLSDSGFYLCAWSVMWGLRSYEQYFGPGTRLTVT.

The genes are TRBV19 and TRBJ1-1; 11 positions match TRBD1. Trimming took 5 bases from V and 4 from J; bases not matched to a gene: 3. Germline V gene sequence: CDR1 LNHDA, CDR2 SQIVND (reference sequence). The CDR3 is made up of 14 amino acids. CDR3 protein: CASSGGTGGTEAFF. The DNA of the CDR3 is TGTGCCAGTAGTGGCGGGACAGGGGGCACTGAAGCTTTCTTT.

The chain is built from TRBV6-5 and TRBJ1-3, with 8 bases lining up with TRBD1. This CDR3 is 13 amino acids long. The germline V gene has CDR1 MNHEY and CDR2 SVGAGI. The V gene end was trimmed by 6 bases and the J gene end by 7 bases; junction bases not matched to a gene: 5. The CDR3 coding sequence is TGTGCCAGCAGACGAGACAGGGGTAACACCATATATTTT. This translates into CASRRDRGNTIYF.

The rearrangement joins TRBV6-1 to TRBJ2-3; 8 bases align to TRBD2. Looked up from germline, CDR1 is MNHNS and CDR2 is SASEGT. This CDR3 region has 16 residues. V gave up 3 bases and J gave up 5 bases; unmatched junction bases: 10. The chain's CDR3 is CASSDWVAGSGDTQYF. The CDR3, as DNA: TGTGCCAGCAGTGATTGGGTAGCGGGAAGTGGAGATACGCAGTATTTT.

The chain recombines TRBV28 with TRBJ1-2; 7 positions agree with TRBD1. Germline V lookup: CDR1 MDHEN, CDR2 SYDVKM. V was clipped by 7 bases and J by 4 bases; unmatched bases: 12. The length of the CDR3 is 15 residues. CDR3 nucleotide sequence: TGTGCCAGCAAACAACCGACAGGGAGTGTCTATGGCTACACCTTC. It translates to CASKQPTGSVYGYTF.